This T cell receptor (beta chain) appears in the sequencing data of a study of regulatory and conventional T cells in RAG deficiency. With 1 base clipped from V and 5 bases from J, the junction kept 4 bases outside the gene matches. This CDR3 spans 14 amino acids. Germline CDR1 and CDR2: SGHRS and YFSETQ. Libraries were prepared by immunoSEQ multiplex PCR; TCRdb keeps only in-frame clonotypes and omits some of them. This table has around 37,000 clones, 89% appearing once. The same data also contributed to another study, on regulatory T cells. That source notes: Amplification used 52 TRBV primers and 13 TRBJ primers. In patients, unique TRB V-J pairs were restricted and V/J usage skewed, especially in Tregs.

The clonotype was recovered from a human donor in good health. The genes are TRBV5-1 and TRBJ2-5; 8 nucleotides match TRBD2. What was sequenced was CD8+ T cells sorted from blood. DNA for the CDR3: TGCGCCAGCAGCTTGCCGGGAGGGCGGGAGACCCAGTACTTC. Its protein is CASSLPGGRETQYF. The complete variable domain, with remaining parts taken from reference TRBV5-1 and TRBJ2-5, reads KAGVTQTPRYLIKTRGQQVTLSCSPISGHRSVSWYQQTPGQGLQFLFEYFSETQRNKGNFPGRFSGRQFSNSRSEMNVSTLELGDSALYLCASSLPGGRETQYFGPGTRLLVL.